The 17 T cell receptor beta chains in this list originate from one sample, sequenced in a study of T cells in Graves' hyperthyroidism and ophthalmopathy. Amplified TCR beta CDR3 regions derived from RNA transcripts. In the first-round RT-PCR of the TCR CDR3, the HTBI primer set was used. From the multiplex PCR reads, TCRdb called clonotypes with MiXCR, one entry per CDR3 protein. The table shows around 340,000 distinct CDR3 sequences, with roughly 15% occurring only once. Sequences were obtained from blood. The receptors were sampled from a woman aged 25 to 39 with Graves' hyperthyroidism that later progressed to Graves' ophthalmopathy.

The CDR3 DNA is TGTGCCAGCAGCTCCGGGGGATACGAACTAGCGTCTTACCCGTACCAAGAGACCCAGTACTTC. It translates to CASSSGGYELASYPYQETQYF. V gene TRBV7-6 combines with J gene TRBJ2-5, with TRBD2 matching 7 bases. The CDR3 spans 21 residues. In germline, CDR1 is SGHVS, CDR2 FNYEAQ. V dropped 4 bases and J dropped 0; count of bases not matched to a gene: 23.

Ten or more counts support this clonotype. The V gene is TRBV12-3 or TRBV12-4, the J gene TRBJ1-6; tentative D call: TRBD1 (5 bases). V was pared by 3 bases and J by 15 bases, with 12 bases between. The CDR3 length is 12 residues. In nucleotides, the CDR3 is TGTGCCAGCAGTTTGGGCAGGGTGGGCCTCCACTTT. Residues: CASSLGRVGLHF.

The V and J genes are TRBV19 and TRBJ2-2; D might be TRBD2 (5 bases). Trimming took off 3 bases at V and 1 base at J, with 12 bases between the two ends. CDR1 and CDR2 from the germline V gene are LNHDA and SQIVND (reference sequence). This CDR3 contains 16 residues. The CDR3 DNA follows: TGTGCCAGTAGTATTCGGGGTGGGTTGAACACCGGGGAGCTGTTTTTT. This sequence encodes CASSIRGGLNTGELFF. The variable domain in full, with the rest retrieved from reference TRBV19 and TRBJ2-2, is DGGITQSPKYLFRKEGQNVTLSCEQNLNHDAMYWYRQDPGQGLRLIYYSQIVNDFQKGDIAEGYSVSREKKESFPLTVTSAQKNPTAFYLCASSIRGGLNTGELFFGEGSRLTVL.

This clonotype showed up just a few times. CDR3 nucleotides: TGCGCCAGCAGCTTGGGACAGGGCGCTACCTACGAGCAGTACTTC. Translation: CASSLGQGATYEQYF. The V and J genes are TRBV5-1 and TRBJ2-7; TRBD1 matches 7 bases. This CDR3 contains 15 residues. V lost 0 bases, J lost 2 bases, and 5 bases stayed unmatched. Germline CDR1 and CDR2: SGHRS and YFSETQ.

This clonotype was seen a few times. A much more abundant neighbour one base away suggests this may be a read error. The chain is built from TRBV5-5 and TRBJ1-2; D not resolved. Germline V CDR1 and CDR2: SGHKS, YYEKEE (reference sequence). V was cut by 4 bases and J by 0 bases, with 19 bases left in between. The CDR3 loop spans 17 amino acids. The CDR3 loop is CASSPLVLGGTNYGYTF. The CDR3 DNA reads TGTGCCAGCAGCCCCCTCGTTTTGGGCGGGACTAACTATGGCTACACCTTC.

This clonotype was seen repeatedly, ten times or more. The chain combines TRBV27 with TRBJ2-3; a possible D gene is TRBD2 (5 bases). Per germline, CDR1 MNHEY and CDR2 SMNVEV (reference sequence). V gave up 2 bases and J gave up 4 bases, with 7 bases separating them. This CDR3 has 13 amino acids. Here the CDR3 reads CASSLGLSDTQYF. The CDR3 DNA follows: TGTGCCAGCAGTTTAGGACTTTCAGATACGCAGTATTTT.

Comment on this clonotype: A read error is possible here, since a much larger clone lies one base away. The chain joins TRBV2 to TRBJ1-5, with D unclear. Between the trimmed V and J ends, which lost 3 bases and 7 bases, there was a span of 13 bases. Germline assignment: CDR1 SNHLY and CDR2 FYNNEI. The CDR3 has 14 residues. As DNA, the CDR3 is TGTGCCAGCAGTGACCTGTGGACGGAACAGCCCCAGCATTTT. It specifies CASSDLWTEQPQHF.

There are many counts of this clonotype. This chain uses TRBV3-1 with TRBJ1-2, with D possibly matching TRBD1 (5 bases). Germline lookup yields CDR1 LGHDT and CDR2 YNNKEL (reference sequence). CDR3 length: 18 amino acids. Trimming removed 2 bases from V and 2 bases from J, with 21 bases in between. The CDR3 nucleotides read TGTGCCAGCAGCCAAAAAGAAGGAGGACAAGATTCAAACTATGGCTACACCTTC. This sequence encodes CASSQKEGGQDSNYGYTF.

There are a few counts of this clonotype. J is TRBJ2-3 and V is TRBV6-1, with 10 bases lining up with TRBD2. This CDR3 has 18 amino acids. V gave up 7 bases and J gave up 0 bases; unmatched junction bases: 13. Looked up from germline, CDR1 is MNHNS and CDR2 is SASEGT. CDR3 sequence: CASNNRETSGYSTDTQYF. For the CDR3, the DNA is TGTGCCAGCAATAACCGCGAGACTAGCGGGTATAGCACAGATACGCAGTATTTT.

This clonotype was counted at least ten times. The rearrangement links TRBV7-8 to TRBJ2-5; possible D gene TRBD2, 6 bases. V lost 3 bases to trimming and J lost 2 bases, with 13 bases between them. CDR1 is SGHVS and CDR2 is FQNEAQ in the germline V gene. The CDR3 loop spans 15 amino acids. The CDR3 protein is CASSFRDWEQETQYF. CDR3 DNA sequence: TGTGCCAGCAGCTTCCGGGACTGGGAACAAGAGACCCAGTACTTC. Full variable domain (missing parts from reference TRBV7-8 and TRBJ2-5): GAGVSQSPRYKVAKRGQDVALRCDPISGHVSLFWYQQALGQGPEFLTYFQNEAQLDKSGLPSDRFFAERPEGSVSTLKIQRTQQEDSAVYLCASSFRDWEQETQYFGPGTRLLVL.

This clonotype was picked up many times. The chain joins TRBV6-5 to TRBJ1-1; no reliable D call. The ends were cut back, 0 bases at V and 4 bases at J, with 6 bases in the middle. The CDR3 loop spans 13 amino acids. Germline lookup yields CDR1 MNHEY and CDR2 SVGAGI. The CDR3 is CASSYSKGTEAFF. As DNA, the CDR3 is TGTGCCAGCAGTTACTCGAAAGGCACTGAAGCTTTCTTT.

This clonotype came up many times. V is TRBV6-1 and J is TRBJ2-1; D may be TRBD1 (5 bases). Looked up from germline, CDR1 is MNHNS and CDR2 is SASEGT. CDR3 length: 14 amino acids. V was trimmed by 8 bases and J by 6 bases, leaving 17 bases between them. CDR3 DNA sequence: TGTGCCAGCTTAACGATCGGCCAGGGCAATGAGCAGTTCTTC. It translates to CASLTIGQGNEQFF.

Many counts were recorded for this clonotype. V gene TRBV29-1 combines with J gene TRBJ2-3, with 14 bases that match TRBD2. V lost 2 bases, J lost 4 bases, and 2 bases stayed unmatched. The germline V gene has CDR1 SQVTM and CDR2 ANQGSEA. The CDR3 contains 15 residues. CDR3 amino acids: CSVELGLAGADTQYF. Written as DNA, the CDR3 is TGCAGCGTTGAATTGGGACTAGCGGGAGCAGATACGCAGTATTTT.

In this sample, this clonotype turned up many times. The V and J genes are TRBV20-1 and TRBJ2-3, with TRBD2 identical over 11 bases. With V trimmed by 0 bases and J by 3 bases, 5 bases remained unmatched. Germline-derived CDR1 and CDR2 are DFQATT and SNEGSKA (reference sequence). This CDR3 is 16 amino acids long. CDR3 DNA sequence: TGCAGTGCTAGAGATCTCACTAGCGGGAGAACAGATACGCAGTATTTT. This gives the protein CSARDLTSGRTDTQYF.

The chain is built from TRBV6-5 and TRBJ1-5; 9 positions agree with TRBD1. The V and J ends lost 2 bases and 6 bases, in that order; junction bases with no gene match: 5. CDR3 length equals 15 residues. The germline gives CDR1 MNHEY, CDR2 SVGAGI. The CDR3: CASSYTTGGSQPQHF. The CDR3 nucleotides are TGTGCCAGCAGTTACACGACAGGGGGGAGTCAGCCCCAGCATTTT.

In the case of this clonotype: This may arise from a read error, as a much more abundant clone is one base away. The chain recombines TRBV6-1 with TRBJ1-5; D ambiguous. This CDR3 is built from 14 residues. Looked up from germline, CDR1 is MNHNS and CDR2 is SASEGT. The CDR3 spells CARSEARDTQPQHF. As DNA, the CDR3 is TGTGCCCGCAGTGAAGCGAGAGACACTCAGCCCCAGCATTTT.

This clonotype was counted ten times or more. Written as DNA, the CDR3 is TGTGCCAGCAGCCCAGTGGAGGGCCTGAGTTACAATGAGCAGTTCTTC. The encoded protein is CASSPVEGLSYNEQFF. The rearrangement links TRBV7-8 to TRBJ2-1; maybe TRBD2 (6 bases). V was clipped by 5 bases and J by 4 bases, with 18 bases between them. Germline lookup yields CDR1 SGHVS and CDR2 FQNEAQ. This CDR3 contains 16 residues.